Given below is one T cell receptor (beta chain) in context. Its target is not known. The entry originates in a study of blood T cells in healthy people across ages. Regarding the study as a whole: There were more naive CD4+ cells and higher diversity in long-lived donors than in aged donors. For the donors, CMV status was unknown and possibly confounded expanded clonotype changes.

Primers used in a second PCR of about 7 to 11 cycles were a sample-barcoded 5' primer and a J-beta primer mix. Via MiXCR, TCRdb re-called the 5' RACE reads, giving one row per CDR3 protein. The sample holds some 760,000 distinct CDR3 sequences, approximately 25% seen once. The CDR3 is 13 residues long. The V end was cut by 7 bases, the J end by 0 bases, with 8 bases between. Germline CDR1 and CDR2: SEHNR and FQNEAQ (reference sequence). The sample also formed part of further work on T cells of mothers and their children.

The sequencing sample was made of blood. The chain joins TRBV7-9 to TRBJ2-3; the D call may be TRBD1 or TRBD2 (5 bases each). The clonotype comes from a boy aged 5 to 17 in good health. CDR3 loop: CASTGDSTDTQYF. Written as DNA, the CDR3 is TGTGCCAGCACCGGGGACAGCACAGATACGCAGTATTTT.